The 31 T cell receptor beta chains listed next were all sequenced from one sample in a study of early T cells in non-severe SARS-CoV-2 infection. TCRdb processed the 5' RACE reads anew with MiXCR; each CDR3 protein has one entry. The sample has approximately 70,000 distinct CDR3 sequences; approximately 12% are singletons. The input for sequencing was whole blood, taken at baseline. The receptors were sampled from an adult who was a healthcare worker with PCR-confirmed SARS-CoV-2 infection or an uninfected control (not recorded which). The donor label of this sample is uncertain.

This clonotype was recorded a few times. V usage is TRBV5-1 and J usage is TRBJ1-4, with D unclear. Germline CDR1 reads SGHRS; CDR2 reads YFSETQ. The CDR3 runs to 13 residues. V lost 4 bases and J 3 bases, leaving 7 bases between the germline ends. Written as DNA, the CDR3 is TGCGCCAGCAGCGGGGAGGCTAATGAAAAACTGTTTTTT. Protein sequence: CASSGEANEKLFF.

J is TRBJ2-1 and V is TRBV7-2, with 9 bases identical to TRBD2. Germline V gene sequence: CDR1 SGHTA, CDR2 FQGNSA. CDR3 length equals 17 residues. Unmatched junction bases numbered 13, after V lost 4 bases and J lost 6 bases. The CDR3 DNA is TGTGCCAGCAGCTCCATCAAACGACTAGCGGCTTTCAATGAGCAGTTCTTC. It is translated as CASSSIKRLAAFNEQFF.

This clonotype appeared many times. The chain recombines TRBV7-2 with TRBJ2-3; D not resolved. This CDR3 region has 13 residues. Germline V lookup: CDR1 SGHTA, CDR2 FQGNSA. Trimming stripped 1 base from V and 1 base from J, with 3 bases between. The CDR3 is CASSLGGTDTQYF. CDR3 in DNA: TGTGCCAGCAGCTTAGGTGGCACAGATACGCAGTATTTT.

This clonotype was counted at least ten times. The chain joins TRBV5-1 to TRBJ1-4; D gene ambiguous. CDR3 size: 12 residues. The ends were cut back, 5 bases at V and 8 bases at J, with 10 bases in the middle. From germline, CDR1 is SGHRS and CDR2 YFSETQ. The CDR3 DNA is TGCGCCAGCAGGGCGGGCGACGAAAAACTGTTTTTT. The encoded protein is CASRAGDEKLFF.

The chain uses TRBV11-2 and TRBJ2-7; D uncertain. CDR1 is SGHAT, CDR2 FQNNGV, per germline. V lost 3 bases and J lost 1, with 10 bases in between. This CDR3 region has 14 residues. CDR3 residues: CASSFTTTSYEQYF. CDR3 DNA: TGTGCCAGCAGCTTCACCACTACGTCCTACGAGCAGTACTTC.

This clonotype was seen many times. The chain links TRBV24-1 to TRBJ1-6, with D perhaps matching TRBD1 (6 bases). The CDR3 extends over 15 amino acids. V shed 7 bases and J shed 7 bases, with 16 bases lying between them. Germline V gene data show CDR1 as KGHDR and CDR2 as SFDVKD. CDR3 region: CATSPNTGPNSPLHF. CDR3 coding DNA: TGTGCCACCAGCCCGAACACAGGGCCGAATTCACCCCTCCACTTT.

This clonotype has a count of ten or more. The chain couples TRBV6-2 or TRBV6-3 to TRBJ2-1, with D tentatively TRBD1 or TRBD2 (6 bases each). The CDR3 extends over 14 amino acids. Trimming pared 2 bases from V and 10 bases from J, leaving 15 bases between. Germline-derived CDR1 and CDR2 are MNHEY and SVGEGT. The CDR3 here is CASSYSLAQGEQFF. In DNA form, the CDR3 reads TGTGCCAGCAGTTACAGCCTAGCGCAGGGGGAGCAGTTCTTC.

This clonotype was observed a handful of times. The chain links TRBV6-1 to TRBJ1-1; maybe TRBD1 (5 bases). This CDR3 spans 15 amino acids. Germline values: CDR1 MNHNS, CDR2 SASEGT. V lost 4 bases to trimming and J lost 6 bases, with 18 bases between them. CDR3: CASSADDWGDPEAFF. As DNA, the CDR3 is TGTGCCAGCAGTGCCGATGACTGGGGGGATCCTGAAGCTTTCTTT.

This chain connects TRBV12-5 to TRBJ2-1; 9 bases are a match to TRBD2. This CDR3 region has 18 residues. The ends lost 0 bases at V and 6 bases at J; junction bases unmatched: 12. Germline-derived CDR1 and CDR2 are LGHNT and FRNRAP. In DNA, the CDR3 is TGTGCTAGTGGTTTGGTAATTCCCCTGCGGGAGGGCCGCAATGAGCAGTTCTTC. Its translation: CASGLVIPLREGRNEQFF.

This clonotype was counted many times. The chain employs TRBV20-1 and TRBJ2-5; D possibly corresponds to TRBD2 (6 bases). The CDR3 is made up of 13 amino acids. Germline loops: CDR1 DFQATT, CDR2 SNEGSKA (reference sequence). Trimming left V 4 bases short and J 9 bases short, with 18 bases between. The CDR3 sequence is CSANDPGGEAQYF. CDR3 coding DNA: TGCAGTGCTAATGACCCCGGGGGTGAGGCCCAGTACTTC.

There are many counts of this clonotype. The chain employs TRBV7-9 and TRBJ1-1; D is ambiguous. CDR1 is SEHNR, CDR2 FQNEAQ, per germline (reference sequence). The germline V and J ends were trimmed by 5 bases and 1 base, with 11 bases remaining between them. This CDR3 has 14 amino acids. The CDR3 DNA reads as TGTGCCAGCAGCCCACCTGCAAGGAACACTGAAGCTTTCTTT. Protein product: CASSPPARNTEAFF. Full variable domain (rest looked up from reference TRBV7-9 and TRBJ1-1): DTGVSQNPRHKITKRGQNVTFRCDPISEHNRLYWYRQTLGQGPEFLTYFQNEAQLEKSRLLSDRFSAERPKGSFSTLEIQRTEQGDSAMYLCASSPPARNTEAFFGQGTRLTVV.

The V and J genes are TRBV18 and TRBJ1-6; 8 bases line up with TRBD1. This CDR3 region has 15 residues. The V and J ends lost 2 bases and 7 bases, in that order; junction bases with no gene match: 4. Germline assignment: CDR1 KGHSH and CDR2 LQKENI. The CDR3 bases are TGTGCCAGCTCACCAGACAGGGGTGGGAATTCACCCCTCCACTTT. It specifies CASSPDRGGNSPLHF.

This clonotype appeared many times. This chain connects TRBV27 to TRBJ1-2; perhaps TRBD1 as D (6 bases). The CDR3 runs 15 residues. The V and J ends lost 3 bases and 6 bases respectively, with 17 bases between them. CDR1 and CDR2 (germline): MNHEY, SMNVEV (reference sequence). The CDR3 coding sequence is TGTGCCAGCAGTTTCGCCCTGAGGGGGAGGGATGGCTACACCTTC. Protein product: CASSFALRGRDGYTF.

In its sample, this clonotype was seen a few times. This chain joins TRBV27 and TRBJ2-7, with TRBD1 identical over 7 bases. V was pared by 5 bases and J by 7 bases, with 14 bases of the junction left unmatched. The CDR3 sequence is 15 residues long. In germline, CDR1 is MNHEY, CDR2 SMNVEV (reference sequence). The DNA for the CDR3 is TGTGCCAGCAGTCGCCGGACAGGCTCACTCCCGGAGCAGTACTTC. Its translation is CASSRRTGSLPEQYF.

The J gene is TRBJ2-2, the V gene TRBV28, with TRBD1 matching over 7 bases. The CDR3 is 15 amino acids. Germline CDR1 is MDHEN and CDR2 is SYDVKM. Trimming cost V 11 bases and J 5 bases; bases outside gene matches: 14. Written as DNA, the CDR3 is TGTGCCGCGGACCAGACAGGGCTAGGAACCGGGGAGCTGTTTTTT. This translates into CAADQTGLGTGELFF. The full variable domain, completed using reference TRBV28 and TRBJ2-2, is DVKVTQSSRYLVKRTGEKVFLECVQDMDHENMFWYRQDPGLGLRLIYFSYDVKMKEKGDIPEGYSVSREKKERFSLILESASTNQTSMYLCAADQTGLGTGELFFGEGSRLTVL.

This rearrangement joins TRBV20-1 to TRBJ2-7, with D tentatively TRBD1 or TRBD2 (5 bases each). Per the germline V gene, CDR1 is DFQATT and CDR2 is SNEGSKA (reference sequence). The length of the CDR3 is 13 residues. V lost 7 bases and J lost 4, with 17 bases in between. For the CDR3, the DNA is TGCAGTGTGTTAGGGGCACCGGGGTACGAGCAGTACTTC. It specifies CSVLGAPGYEQYF.

This clonotype has just a few counts. The V and J genes are TRBV19 and TRBJ2-6; TRBD2 might be the D (6 bases). The CDR3 runs to 17 residues. CDR1 is LNHDA and CDR2 is SQIVND in the germline V gene (reference sequence). The ends were cut back, 7 bases at V and 0 bases at J, with 16 bases in the middle. CDR3 nucleotides: TGTGCCAGTACGTTGGGACTCACAAGCTCTGGGGCCAACGTCCTGACTTTC. This encodes CASTLGLTSSGANVLTF.

The sample holds a few counts of this clonotype. V usage is TRBV14 and J usage is TRBJ2-1; the match to TRBD2 covers 7 bases. Germline trimming cut 1 base from V and 11 bases from J; bases unmatched to any gene: 11. The germline V gene encodes CDR1 SGHDN and CDR2 FVKESK. This CDR3 contains 15 residues. The CDR3 spells CASSQGRSGNGQQFF. The CDR3 DNA follows: TGTGCCAGCAGCCAAGGTAGGAGCGGGAACGGGCAGCAGTTCTTC.

The genes are TRBV27 and TRBJ2-1; 10 bases line up with TRBD1. The germline V gene encodes CDR1 MNHEY and CDR2 SMNVEV (reference sequence). J was trimmed by 7 bases and V by 7 bases; bases with no gene match: 10. There are 15 residues in the CDR3. For the CDR3, the DNA is TGTGCCAGCACCCTGACAGGGGGCAGTAGGAATGAGCAGTTCTTC. It yields the protein CASTLTGGSRNEQFF.

The rearrangement joins TRBV20-1 to TRBJ2-1; D gene unclear. The germline gives CDR1 DFQATT, CDR2 SNEGSKA (reference sequence). Trimming removed 5 bases from V and 10 bases from J, with 21 bases in between. CDR3 length equals 14 residues. CDR3 nucleotide sequence: TGCAGTGCTCCCCCCACGACGGCCTATGGGGAGCAGTTCTTC. This codes for CSAPPTTAYGEQFF.

The table lists this clonotype with a few counts. The rearrangement links TRBV5-1 to TRBJ1-1; D not certain. Germline V CDR1 and CDR2: SGHRS, YFSETQ. The CDR3 length is 14 residues. Trimming took off 3 bases at V and 8 bases at J, with 17 bases between the two ends. CDR3 sequence (DNA): TGCGCCAGCAGCTCCGATTTGGGAGGCCCAGAAGCTTTCTTT. Residues: CASSSDLGGPEAFF.

The J gene is TRBJ2-1, the V gene TRBV20-1; no firm D call. Germline V gene data show CDR1 as DFQATT and CDR2 as SNEGSKA (reference sequence). This CDR3 has 15 amino acids. V shed 6 bases and J shed 0 bases, with 15 bases lying between them. CDR3 DNA sequence: TGCAGTGCCAACCCCGCCAAGGTCTCCTACAATGAGCAGTTCTTC. Translated, it gives CSANPAKVSYNEQFF.

The chain has TRBV13 and TRBJ2-1, with 13 bases that match TRBD2. The CDR3 is made up of 16 amino acids. Trimming at V came to 6 bases and at J to 9 bases, leaving 11 bases not matched to a gene. The germline V gene encodes CDR1 PRHDT and CDR2 FYEKMQ (reference sequence). This CDR3 reads CASRGLAGPKVSEQFF. CDR3 nucleotide sequence: TGTGCCAGCAGGGGACTAGCGGGGCCTAAGGTCAGTGAGCAGTTCTTC.

There are a few counts of this clonotype. The chain employs TRBV12-3 or TRBV12-4 and TRBJ1-2; D not resolved. This CDR3 region has 15 residues. V gave up 7 bases and J gave up 8 bases, with 23 bases separating them. In DNA form, the CDR3 reads TGTGCCAGCACCCACGTGGGGTCCCGGTCCGGAGGCTACACCTTC. It codes for CASTHVGSRSGGYTF.

The chain couples TRBV11-2 to TRBJ2-2, with 7 nucleotides matching TRBD1. The CDR3 is made up of 16 amino acids. Germline V CDR1 and CDR2: SGHAT, FQNNGV. V dropped 6 bases and J dropped 2; count of bases not matched to a gene: 9. DNA of the CDR3: TGTGCCAGCAGAAAGCCGGGACAGCGAAACACCGGGGAGCTGTTTTTT. Residues: CASRKPGQRNTGELFF.

This clonotype was picked up many times. The rearrangement uses TRBV4-2 and TRBJ1-2; D is perhaps TRBD1 (6 bases). The CDR3 runs to 14 residues. Trimming removed 4 bases from V and 5 bases from J, with 14 bases in between. The germline gives CDR1 LGHNA, CDR2 YNFKEQ. The CDR3, as DNA: TGTGCCAGCAGCCCCGGGGGGGCGCGGTATGGCTACACCTTC. Translated, it gives CASSPGGARYGYTF.

This clonotype has only a few counts. The rearrangement uses TRBV9 and TRBJ2-3; D could derive from TRBD1 or TRBD2 (5 bases each). Trimming took 2 bases from V and 2 from J, leaving 9 bases between them. This CDR3 contains 14 residues. Germline loops: CDR1 SGDLS, CDR2 YYNGEE. This CDR3 is CASSVVGTTDTQYF. CDR3 sequence (DNA): TGTGCCAGCAGCGTTGTGGGGACCACAGATACGCAGTATTTT.

The genes are TRBV10-2 and TRBJ2-2; 9 bases fit TRBD2. The CDR3 totals 15 residues. Unmatched junction bases numbered 8, after V lost 7 bases and J lost 5 bases. Germline V gene sequence: CDR1 WSHSY, CDR2 SAAADI. The CDR3 is CASIEGSGRTGELFF. Here the CDR3 DNA reads TGCGCCAGCATCGAGGGTAGCGGGAGAACCGGGGAGCTGTTTTTT.

The chain joins TRBV6-2 or TRBV6-3 to TRBJ2-5; TRBD2 matches at 14 bases. Per the germline V gene, CDR1 is MNHEY and CDR2 is SVGEGT. Trimming took 4 bases from V and 2 from J; bases not matched to a gene: 6. The CDR3 spans 17 residues. Here the CDR3 reads CASSSGLAGGLQETQYF. The CDR3 nucleotides are TGTGCCAGCAGTTCCGGACTAGCGGGGGGCCTACAAGAGACCCAGTACTTC.

The CDR3 bases are TGTGCCAGCAGCTACGGACTAGCGGGCTCTGGGGCCAACGTCCTGACTTTC. Its protein product is CASSYGLAGSGANVLTF. This sequence joins TRBV5-4 and TRBJ2-6; 11 bases align to TRBD2. After removal of 3 bases from V and 0 bases from J, the junction contained 2 bases not matched to a gene. The CDR3 consists of 17 residues. Germline loops: CDR1 SGHNT, CDR2 YYREEE (reference sequence).

This clonotype has only a few counts. The chain links TRBV2 to TRBJ1-3; D is undetermined. Per the germline V gene, CDR1 is SNHLY and CDR2 is FYNNEI. This CDR3 has 15 amino acids. The ends were cut back, 5 bases at V and 2 bases at J, with 13 bases in the middle. Here the CDR3 reads CASSWRTPPGNTIYF. CDR3 nucleotide sequence: TGTGCCAGCAGTTGGCGGACCCCACCTGGAAACACCATATATTTT.